These 3 T cell receptor beta chains share one sample of origin, sequenced in a study of radiotherapy plus CTLA-4 blockade in lung cancer. Assay used: immunoSEQ multiplex PCR; TCRdb lists only in-frame clones, some missing. The sample holds about 73,000 clones, about nine tenths seen once. The material was peripheral blood, obtained from a patient treated with radiotherapy plus ipilimumab. The source of these receptors is a human donor with non-small cell lung cancer that progressed on radiotherapy plus ipilimumab.

This rearrangement joins TRBV5-1 to TRBJ2-1, with a possible D match to TRBD2 (5 bases). Germline CDR1 reads SGHRS; CDR2 reads YFSETQ. The CDR3 length is 15 residues. V was cut by 7 bases and J by 3 bases, with 17 bases left in between. For the CDR3, the DNA is TGCGCCAGCGGCATAGCTGCGGGCTACTACAATGAGCAGTTCTTC. The encoded protein is CASGIAAGYYNEQFF.

This chain connects TRBV9 to TRBJ1-5; TRBD1 matches 8 bases. The trim removed 4 bases at V and 6 bases at J, leaving 6 bases unmatched. The CDR3 sequence is 14 residues long. Germline V gene lookup returns CDR1 SGDLS and CDR2 YYNGEE. DNA of the CDR3: TGTGCCAGCAGCCAGACAGGGGTTCCTCAGCCCCAGCATTTT. This encodes CASSQTGVPQPQHF.

The chain joins TRBV27 to TRBJ2-3, with 13 bases that match TRBD2. The V gene end was trimmed by 2 bases and the J gene end by 4 bases; junction bases not matched to a gene: 6. This CDR3 region has 17 residues. Germline-derived CDR1 and CDR2 are MNHEY and SMNVEV (reference sequence). CDR3 in DNA: TGTGCCAGCAGTTTAGTTGGACTAGCGGGAGCGGCAGATACGCAGTATTTT. Its translation is CASSLVGLAGAADTQYF.